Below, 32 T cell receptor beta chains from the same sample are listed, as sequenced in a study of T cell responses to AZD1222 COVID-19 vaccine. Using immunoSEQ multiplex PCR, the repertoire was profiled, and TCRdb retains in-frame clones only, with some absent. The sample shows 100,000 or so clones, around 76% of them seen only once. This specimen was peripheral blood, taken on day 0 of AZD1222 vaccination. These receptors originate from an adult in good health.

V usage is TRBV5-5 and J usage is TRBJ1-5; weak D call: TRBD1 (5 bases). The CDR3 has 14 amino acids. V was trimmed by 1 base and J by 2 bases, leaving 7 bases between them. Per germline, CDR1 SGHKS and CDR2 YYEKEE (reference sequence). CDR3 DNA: TGTGCCAGCAGCTTGTTGGGGGGCAATCAGCCCCAGCATTTT. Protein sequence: CASSLLGGNQPQHF.

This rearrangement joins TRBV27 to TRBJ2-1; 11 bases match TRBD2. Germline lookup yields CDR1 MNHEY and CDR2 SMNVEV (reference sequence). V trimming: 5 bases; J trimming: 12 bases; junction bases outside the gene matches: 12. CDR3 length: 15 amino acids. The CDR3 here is CASSPRLAGRLWQFF. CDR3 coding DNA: TGTGCCAGCAGTCCACGACTAGCGGGGCGGCTTTGGCAGTTCTTC.

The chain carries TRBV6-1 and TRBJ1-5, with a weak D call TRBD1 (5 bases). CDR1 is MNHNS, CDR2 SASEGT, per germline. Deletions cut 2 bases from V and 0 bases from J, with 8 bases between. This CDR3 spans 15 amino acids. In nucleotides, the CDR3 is TGTGCCAGCAGTGAATGGGGGGATAGCAATCAGCCCCAGCATTTT. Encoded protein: CASSEWGDSNQPQHF.

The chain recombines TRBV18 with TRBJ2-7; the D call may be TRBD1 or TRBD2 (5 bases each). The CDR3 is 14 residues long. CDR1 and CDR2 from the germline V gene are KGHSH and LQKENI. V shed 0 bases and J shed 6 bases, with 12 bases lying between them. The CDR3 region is CASSPPGGRTEQYF. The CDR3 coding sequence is TGTGCCAGCTCACCACCTGGGGGAAGGACCGAGCAGTACTTC.

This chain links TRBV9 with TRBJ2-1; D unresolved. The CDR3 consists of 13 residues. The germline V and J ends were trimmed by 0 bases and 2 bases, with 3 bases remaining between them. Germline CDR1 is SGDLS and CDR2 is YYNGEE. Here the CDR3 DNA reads TGTGCCAGCAGCGTAGCTACCTACAATGAGCAGTTCTTC. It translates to CASSVATYNEQFF.

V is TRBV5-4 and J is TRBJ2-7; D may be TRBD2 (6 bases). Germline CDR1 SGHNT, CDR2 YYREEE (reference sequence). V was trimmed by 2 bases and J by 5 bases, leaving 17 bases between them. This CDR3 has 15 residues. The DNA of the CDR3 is TGTGCCAGCAGCTTCTTCCGAGCGGGCCTACACGAGCAGTACTTC. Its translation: CASSFFRAGLHEQYF.

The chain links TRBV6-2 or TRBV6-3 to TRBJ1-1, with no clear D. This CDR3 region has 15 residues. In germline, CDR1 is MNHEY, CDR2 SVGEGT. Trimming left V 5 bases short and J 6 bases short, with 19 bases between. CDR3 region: CASSPLGWGDPEAFF. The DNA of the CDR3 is TGTGCCAGCAGTCCCCTAGGCTGGGGTGATCCTGAAGCTTTCTTT.

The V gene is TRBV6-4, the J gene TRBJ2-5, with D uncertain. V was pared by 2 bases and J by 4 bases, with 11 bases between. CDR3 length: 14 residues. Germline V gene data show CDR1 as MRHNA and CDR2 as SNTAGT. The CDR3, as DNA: TGTGCCAGCAGTGACCTCCACGGACGAGAGACCCAGTACTTC. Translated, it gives CASSDLHGRETQYF.

CDR3 in amino acids: CASSPPGSTYNEQFF. In DNA, the CDR3 is TGTGCCAGCAGTCCGCCCGGGTCAACCTACAATGAGCAGTTCTTC. This chain links TRBV27 with TRBJ2-1; D is ambiguous. This CDR3 contains 15 residues. V was cut by 5 bases and J by 2 bases, with 13 bases left in between. Germline V CDR1 and CDR2: MNHEY, SMNVEV (reference sequence).

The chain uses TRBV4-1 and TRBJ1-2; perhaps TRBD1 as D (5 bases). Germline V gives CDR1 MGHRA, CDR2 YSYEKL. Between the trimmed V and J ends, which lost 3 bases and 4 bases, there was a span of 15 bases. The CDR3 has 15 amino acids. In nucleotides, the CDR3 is TGCGCCAGCAGCCAGGACCCTGGGACTGCCTATGGCTACACCTTC. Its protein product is CASSQDPGTAYGYTF.

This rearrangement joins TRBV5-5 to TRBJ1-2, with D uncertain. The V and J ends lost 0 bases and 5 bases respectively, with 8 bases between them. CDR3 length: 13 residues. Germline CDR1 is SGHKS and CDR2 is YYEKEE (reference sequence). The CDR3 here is CASSLASGYGYTF. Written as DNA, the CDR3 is TGTGCCAGCAGCTTGGCATCCGGGTATGGCTACACCTTC.

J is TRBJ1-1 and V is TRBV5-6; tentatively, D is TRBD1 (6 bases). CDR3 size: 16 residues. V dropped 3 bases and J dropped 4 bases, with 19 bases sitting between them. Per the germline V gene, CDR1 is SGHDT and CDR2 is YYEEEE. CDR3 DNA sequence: TGTGCCAGCAGCTCCTCGAAACAGGGAGCTTTCACTGAAGCTTTCTTT. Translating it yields CASSSSKQGAFTEAFF.

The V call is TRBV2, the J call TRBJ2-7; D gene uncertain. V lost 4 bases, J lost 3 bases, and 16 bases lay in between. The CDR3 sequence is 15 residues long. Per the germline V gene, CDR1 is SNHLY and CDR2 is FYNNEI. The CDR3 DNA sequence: TGTGCCAGCAGTGTTGCTGGGCAAACTCTCTACGAGCAGTACTTC. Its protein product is CASSVAGQTLYEQYF.

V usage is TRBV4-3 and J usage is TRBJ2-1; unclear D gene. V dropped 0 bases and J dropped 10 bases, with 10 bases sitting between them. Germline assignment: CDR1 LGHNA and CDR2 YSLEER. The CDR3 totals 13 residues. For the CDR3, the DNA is TGCGCCAGCAGCCAAGATAGGAGCCGGGAGCAGTTCTTC. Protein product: CASSQDRSREQFF.

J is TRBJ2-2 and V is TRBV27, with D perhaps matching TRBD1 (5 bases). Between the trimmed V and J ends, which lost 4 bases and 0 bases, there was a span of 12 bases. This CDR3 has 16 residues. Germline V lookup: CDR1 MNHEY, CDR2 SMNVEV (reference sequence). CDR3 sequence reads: CASSYRQFSNTGELFF. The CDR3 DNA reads TGTGCCAGCAGTTACCGACAGTTTTCGAACACCGGGGAGCTGTTTTTT.

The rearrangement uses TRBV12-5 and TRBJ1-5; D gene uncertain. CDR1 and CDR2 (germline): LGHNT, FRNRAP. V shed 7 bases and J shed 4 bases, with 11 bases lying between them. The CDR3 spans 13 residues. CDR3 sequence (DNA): TGTGCTAGTGCTCGCGCGCCTAATCAGCCCCAGCATTTT. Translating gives CASARAPNQPQHF.

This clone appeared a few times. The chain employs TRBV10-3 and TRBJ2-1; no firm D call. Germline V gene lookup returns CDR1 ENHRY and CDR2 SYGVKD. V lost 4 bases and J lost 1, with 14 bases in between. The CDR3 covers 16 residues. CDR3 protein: CAISATELGSYNEQFF. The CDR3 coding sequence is TGTGCCATCAGTGCCACGGAGCTTGGATCCTACAATGAGCAGTTCTTC.

CDR3 amino acids: CASGTGGSTYEQYF. DNA of the CDR3: TGTGCCAGTGGGACCGGGGGGAGTACCTACGAGCAGTACTTC. This sequence joins TRBV19 and TRBJ2-7; 7 bases map to TRBD2. V gave up 8 bases and J gave up 2 bases; unmatched junction bases: 9. The CDR3 totals 14 residues. The germline V gene encodes CDR1 LNHDA and CDR2 SQIVND (reference sequence).

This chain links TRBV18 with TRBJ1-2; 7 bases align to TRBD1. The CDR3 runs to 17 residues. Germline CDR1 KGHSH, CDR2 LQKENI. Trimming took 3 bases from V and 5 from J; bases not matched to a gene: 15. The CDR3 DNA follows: TGTGCCAGCTCACCCAAGATTCCGGGGCAGGGGGGATATGGCTACACCTTC. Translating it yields CASSPKIPGQGGYGYTF.

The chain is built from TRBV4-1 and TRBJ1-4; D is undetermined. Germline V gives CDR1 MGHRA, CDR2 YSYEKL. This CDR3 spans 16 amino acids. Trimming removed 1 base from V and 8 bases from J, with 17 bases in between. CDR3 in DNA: TGCGCCAGCAGCCAAGGGGCCCAGGCCCTCACCGAAAAACTGTTTTTT. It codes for CASSQGAQALTEKLFF.

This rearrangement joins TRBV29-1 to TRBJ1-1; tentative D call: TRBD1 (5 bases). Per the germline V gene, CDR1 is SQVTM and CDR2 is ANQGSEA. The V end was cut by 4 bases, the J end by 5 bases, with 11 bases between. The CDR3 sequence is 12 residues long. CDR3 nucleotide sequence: TGCAGCGTTGTCTGGGGCATGACTGAAGCTTTCTTT. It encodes CSVVWGMTEAFF.

In nucleotides, the CDR3 is TGTGCCAGCGACCGACGGGGGGGCGCCGGAAACACCATATATTTT. Amino acid sequence: CASDRRGGAGNTIYF. The gene calls are TRBV9 and TRBJ1-3; possibly TRBD1 for D (6 bases). The germline V and J ends were trimmed by 7 bases and 4 bases, with 18 bases remaining between them. Germline V gene lookup returns CDR1 SGDLS and CDR2 YYNGEE. The CDR3 contains 15 residues.

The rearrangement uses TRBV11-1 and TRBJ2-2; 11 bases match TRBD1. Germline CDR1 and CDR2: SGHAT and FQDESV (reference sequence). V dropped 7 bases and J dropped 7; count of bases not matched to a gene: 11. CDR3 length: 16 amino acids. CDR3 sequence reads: CASMGSRTGGLGELFF. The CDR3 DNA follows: TGTGCCAGCATGGGATCAAGGACAGGGGGCCTCGGGGAGCTGTTTTTT.

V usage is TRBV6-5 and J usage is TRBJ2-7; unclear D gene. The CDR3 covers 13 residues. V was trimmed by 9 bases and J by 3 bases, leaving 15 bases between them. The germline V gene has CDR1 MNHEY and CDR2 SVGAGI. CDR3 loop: CASRPEPFYEQYF. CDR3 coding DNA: TGTGCCAGTCGTCCTGAACCTTTCTACGAGCAGTACTTC.

For the CDR3, the DNA is TGTGCCAGCAGCCGTCCGGGGGCCCTCCCCTATGGCTACACCTTC. As protein: CASSRPGALPYGYTF. V and J are TRBV7-9 and TRBJ1-2; TRBD1 is a possible D gene (6 bases). From germline, CDR1 is SEHNR and CDR2 FQNEAQ (reference sequence). Trimming took 5 bases from V and 4 from J, leaving 17 bases between them. The CDR3 covers 15 residues.

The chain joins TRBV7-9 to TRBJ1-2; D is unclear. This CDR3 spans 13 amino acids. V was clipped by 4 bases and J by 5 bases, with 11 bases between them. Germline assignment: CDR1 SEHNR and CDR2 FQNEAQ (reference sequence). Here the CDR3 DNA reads TGTGCCAGCAGCTCCCTTGACGGGTATGGCTACACCTTC. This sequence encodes CASSSLDGYGYTF. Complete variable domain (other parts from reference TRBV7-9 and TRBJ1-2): DTGVSQNPRHKITKRGQNVTFRCDPISEHNRLYWYRQTLGQGPEFLTYFQNEAQLEKSRLLSDRFSAERPKGSFSTLEIQRTEQGDSAMYLCASSSLDGYGYTFGSGTRLTVV.

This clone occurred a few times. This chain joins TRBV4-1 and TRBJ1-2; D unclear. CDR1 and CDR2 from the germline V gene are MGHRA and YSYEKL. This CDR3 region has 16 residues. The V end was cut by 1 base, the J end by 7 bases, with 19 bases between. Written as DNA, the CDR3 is TGCGCCAGCAGCCAAGGGGCCGCATGGGCATCCGGTGGCTACACCTTC. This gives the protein CASSQGAAWASGGYTF.

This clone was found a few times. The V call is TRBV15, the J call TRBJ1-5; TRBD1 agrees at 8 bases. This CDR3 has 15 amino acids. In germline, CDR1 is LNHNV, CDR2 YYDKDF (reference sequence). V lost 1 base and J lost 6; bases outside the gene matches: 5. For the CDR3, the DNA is TGTGCCACCAGCAGAGCCGCAGGGGGCTTTCAGCCCCAGCATTTT. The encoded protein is CATSRAAGGFQPQHF.

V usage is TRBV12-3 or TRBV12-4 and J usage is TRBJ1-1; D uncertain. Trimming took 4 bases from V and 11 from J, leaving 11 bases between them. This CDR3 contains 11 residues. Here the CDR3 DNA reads TGTGCCAGCAGTTCATCGGCCCGGGCTTTCTTT. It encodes CASSSSARAFF.

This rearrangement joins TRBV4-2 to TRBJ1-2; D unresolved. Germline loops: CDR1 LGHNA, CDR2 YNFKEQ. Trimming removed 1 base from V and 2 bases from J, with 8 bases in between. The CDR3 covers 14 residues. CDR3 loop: CASSQGERNYGYTF. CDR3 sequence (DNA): TGTGCCAGCAGCCAAGGGGAGCGAAACTATGGCTACACCTTC.

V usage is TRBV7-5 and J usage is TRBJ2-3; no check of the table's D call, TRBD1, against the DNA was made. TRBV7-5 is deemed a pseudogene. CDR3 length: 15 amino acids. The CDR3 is CVRSRSRRETDTQYF. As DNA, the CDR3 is TGTGTCAGAAGCCGCTCACGCAGGGAAACAGATACGCAGTATTTT.

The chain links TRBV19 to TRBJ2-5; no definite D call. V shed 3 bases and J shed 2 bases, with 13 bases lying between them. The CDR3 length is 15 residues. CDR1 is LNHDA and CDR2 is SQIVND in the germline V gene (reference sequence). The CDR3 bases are TGTGCCAGTAGTATGACCGGAACAGTTCAAGAGACCCAGTACTTC. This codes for CASSMTGTVQETQYF.